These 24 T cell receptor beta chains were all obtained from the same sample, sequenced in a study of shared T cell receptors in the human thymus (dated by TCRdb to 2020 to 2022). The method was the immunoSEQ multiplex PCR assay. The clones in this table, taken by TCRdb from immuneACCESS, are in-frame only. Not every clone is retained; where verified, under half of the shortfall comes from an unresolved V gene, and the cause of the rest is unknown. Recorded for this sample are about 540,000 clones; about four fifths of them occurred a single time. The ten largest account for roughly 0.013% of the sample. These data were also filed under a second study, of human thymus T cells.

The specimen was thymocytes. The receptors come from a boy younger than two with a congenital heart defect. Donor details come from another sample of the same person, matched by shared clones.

Here the CDR3 reads CASSEIKTGTAGEAFF. Here the CDR3 DNA reads TGTGCCAGCAGTGAAATAAAGACTGGGACAGCAGGTGAAGCTTTCTTT. The chain links TRBV25-1 to TRBJ1-1; 7 nucleotides line up with TRBD1. The CDR3 contains 16 residues. CDR1 and CDR2 from the germline V gene are MGHDK and SYGVNS. The V segment lost 2 bases and the J segment 7 bases; nucleotides outside the gene matches: 13.

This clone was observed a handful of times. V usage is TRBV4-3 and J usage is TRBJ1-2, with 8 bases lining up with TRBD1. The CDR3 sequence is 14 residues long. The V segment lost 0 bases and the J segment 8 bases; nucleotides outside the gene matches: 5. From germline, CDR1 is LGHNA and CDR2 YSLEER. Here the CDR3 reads CASSQEWDRRGYTF. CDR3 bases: TGCGCCAGCAGCCAAGAGTGGGACAGGAGGGGCTACACCTTC.

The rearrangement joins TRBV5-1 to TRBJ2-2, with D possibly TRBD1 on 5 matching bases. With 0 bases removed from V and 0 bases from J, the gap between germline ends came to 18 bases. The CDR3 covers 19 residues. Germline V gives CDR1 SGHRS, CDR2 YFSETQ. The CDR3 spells CASSLDSFPRQPNTGELFF. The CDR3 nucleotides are TGCGCCAGCAGCTTGGATTCGTTCCCCCGACAGCCGAACACCGGGGAGCTGTTTTTT.

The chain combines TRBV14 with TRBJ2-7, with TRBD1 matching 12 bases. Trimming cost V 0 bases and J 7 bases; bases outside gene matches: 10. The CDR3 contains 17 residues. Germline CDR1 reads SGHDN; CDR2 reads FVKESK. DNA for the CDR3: TGTGCCAGCAGCCAAGATAGGGAGGGACAGGGGGCCCGGGAGCAGTACTTC. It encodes CASSQDREGQGAREQYF.

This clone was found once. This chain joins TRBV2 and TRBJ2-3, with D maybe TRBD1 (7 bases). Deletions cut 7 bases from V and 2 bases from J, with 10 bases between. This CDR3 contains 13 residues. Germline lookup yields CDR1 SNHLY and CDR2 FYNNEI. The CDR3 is CASKEGATDTQYF. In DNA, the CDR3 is TGTGCCAGCAAGGAGGGGGCCACAGATACGCAGTATTTT. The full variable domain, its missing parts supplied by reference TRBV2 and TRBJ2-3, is EPEVTQTPSHQVTQMGQEVILRCVPISNHLYFYWYRQILGQKVEFLVSFYNNEISEKSEIFDDQFSVERPDGSNFTLKIRSTKLEDSAMYFCASKEGATDTQYFGPGTRLTVL.

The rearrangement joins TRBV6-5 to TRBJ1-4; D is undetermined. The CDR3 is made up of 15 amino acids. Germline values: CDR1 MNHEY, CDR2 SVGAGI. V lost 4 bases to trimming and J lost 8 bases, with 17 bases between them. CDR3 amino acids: CASSSHGALWEKLFF. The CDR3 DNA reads TGTGCCAGCAGTTCTCATGGAGCGCTCTGGGAAAAACTGTTTTTT.

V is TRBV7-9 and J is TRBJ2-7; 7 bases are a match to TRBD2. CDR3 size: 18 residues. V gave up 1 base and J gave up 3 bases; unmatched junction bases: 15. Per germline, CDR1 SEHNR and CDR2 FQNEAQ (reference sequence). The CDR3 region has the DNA TGTGCCAGCAGCTTAGGGGACTACTACGGACCCCGAGGCTACGAGCAGTACTTC. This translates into CASSLGDYYGPRGYEQYF.

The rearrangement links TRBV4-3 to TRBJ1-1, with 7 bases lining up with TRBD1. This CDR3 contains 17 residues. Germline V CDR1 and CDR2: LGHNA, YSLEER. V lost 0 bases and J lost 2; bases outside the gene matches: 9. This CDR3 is CASSQDYRTGFNTEAFF. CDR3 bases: TGCGCCAGCAGCCAAGATTACCGGACAGGTTTTAACACTGAAGCTTTCTTT.

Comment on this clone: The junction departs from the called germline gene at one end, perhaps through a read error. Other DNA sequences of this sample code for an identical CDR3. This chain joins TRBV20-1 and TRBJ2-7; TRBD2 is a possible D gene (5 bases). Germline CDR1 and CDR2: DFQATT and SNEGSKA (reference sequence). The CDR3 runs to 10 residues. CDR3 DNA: TGCAGTGCCAGAGGGCCCGAGCAGTACTTC. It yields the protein CSARGPEQYF.

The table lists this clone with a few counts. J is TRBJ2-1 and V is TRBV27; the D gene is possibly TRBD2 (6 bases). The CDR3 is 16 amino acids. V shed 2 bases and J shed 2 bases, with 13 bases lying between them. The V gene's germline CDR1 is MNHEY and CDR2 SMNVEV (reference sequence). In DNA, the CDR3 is TGTGCCAGCAGTTTAGGGAGCGGGTGGGCCTACAATGAGCAGTTCTTC. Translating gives CASSLGSGWAYNEQFF.

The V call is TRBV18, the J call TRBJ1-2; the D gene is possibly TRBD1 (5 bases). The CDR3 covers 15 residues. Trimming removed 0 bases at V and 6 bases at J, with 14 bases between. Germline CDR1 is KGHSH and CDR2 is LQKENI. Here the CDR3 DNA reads TGTGCCAGCTCACCACCGGGGGGAGAGGGTCATGGCTACACCTTC. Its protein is CASSPPGGEGHGYTF.

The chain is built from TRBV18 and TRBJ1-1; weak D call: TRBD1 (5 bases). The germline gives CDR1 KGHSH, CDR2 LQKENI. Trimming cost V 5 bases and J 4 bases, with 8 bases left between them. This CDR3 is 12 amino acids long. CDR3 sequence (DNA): TGTGCCAGCTCAGGCGGGACCACTGAAGCTTTCTTT. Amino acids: CASSGGTTEAFF.

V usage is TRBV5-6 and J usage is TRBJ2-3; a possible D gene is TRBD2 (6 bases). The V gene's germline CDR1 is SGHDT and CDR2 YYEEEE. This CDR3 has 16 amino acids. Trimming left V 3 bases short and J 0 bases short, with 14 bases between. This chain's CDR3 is CASSCVADPSTDTQYF. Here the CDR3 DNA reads TGTGCCAGCAGCTGCGTAGCGGACCCTAGCACAGATACGCAGTATTTT.

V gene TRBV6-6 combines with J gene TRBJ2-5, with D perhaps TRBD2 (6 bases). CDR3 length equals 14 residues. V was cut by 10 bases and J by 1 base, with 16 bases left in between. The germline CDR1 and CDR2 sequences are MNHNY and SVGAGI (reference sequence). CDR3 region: CATSRRATQETQYF. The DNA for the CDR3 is TGTGCCACCTCCAGGAGGGCGACCCAAGAGACCCAGTACTTC.

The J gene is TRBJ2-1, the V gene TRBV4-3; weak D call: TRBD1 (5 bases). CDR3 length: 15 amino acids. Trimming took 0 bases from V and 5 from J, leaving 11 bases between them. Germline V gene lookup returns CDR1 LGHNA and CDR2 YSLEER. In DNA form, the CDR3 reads TGCGCCAGCAGCCAAGATAGGAGACAGCACAATGAGCAGTTCTTC. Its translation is CASSQDRRQHNEQFF.

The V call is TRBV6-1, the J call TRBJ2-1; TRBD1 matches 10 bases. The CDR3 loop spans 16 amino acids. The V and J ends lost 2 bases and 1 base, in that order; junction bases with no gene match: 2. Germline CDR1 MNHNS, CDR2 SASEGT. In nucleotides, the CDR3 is TGTGCCAGCAGTGAACCGGGACAGGGGTCCTACAATGAGCAGTTCTTC. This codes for CASSEPGQGSYNEQFF.

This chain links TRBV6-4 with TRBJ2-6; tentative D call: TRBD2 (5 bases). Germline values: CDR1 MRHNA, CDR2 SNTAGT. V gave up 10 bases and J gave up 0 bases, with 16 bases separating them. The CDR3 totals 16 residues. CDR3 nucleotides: TGTGCCATCGGGCCCGAGGGCCACTCTGGGGCCAACGTCCTGACTTTC. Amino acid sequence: CAIGPEGHSGANVLTF.

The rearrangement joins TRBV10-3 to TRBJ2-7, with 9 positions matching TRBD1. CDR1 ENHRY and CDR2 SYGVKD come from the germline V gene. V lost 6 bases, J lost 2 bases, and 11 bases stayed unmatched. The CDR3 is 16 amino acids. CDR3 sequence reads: CAISKGGGQGPYEQYF. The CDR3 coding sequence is TGTGCCATCAGCAAGGGGGGGGGACAGGGACCCTACGAGCAGTACTTC.

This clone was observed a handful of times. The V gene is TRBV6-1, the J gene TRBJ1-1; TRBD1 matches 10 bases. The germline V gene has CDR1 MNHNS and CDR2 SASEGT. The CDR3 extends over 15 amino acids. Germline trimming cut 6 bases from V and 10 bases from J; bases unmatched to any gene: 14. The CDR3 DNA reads TGTGCCAGCAGGGAGGGACAGGGGCCGGGTTGTGCAGCTTTCTTT. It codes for CASREGQGPGCAAFF.

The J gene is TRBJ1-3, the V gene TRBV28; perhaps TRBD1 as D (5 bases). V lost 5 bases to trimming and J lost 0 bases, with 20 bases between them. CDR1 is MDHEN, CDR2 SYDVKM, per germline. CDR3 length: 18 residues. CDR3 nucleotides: TGTGCCAGCAGTCGAACAAACCCCCGACAGATCTCTGGAAACACCATATATTTT. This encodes CASSRTNPRQISGNTIYF. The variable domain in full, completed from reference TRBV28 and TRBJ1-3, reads DVKVTQSSRYLVKRTGEKVFLECVQDMDHENMFWYRQDPGLGLRLIYFSYDVKMKEKGDIPEGYSVSREKKERFSLILESASTNQTSMYLCASSRTNPRQISGNTIYFGEGSWLTVV.

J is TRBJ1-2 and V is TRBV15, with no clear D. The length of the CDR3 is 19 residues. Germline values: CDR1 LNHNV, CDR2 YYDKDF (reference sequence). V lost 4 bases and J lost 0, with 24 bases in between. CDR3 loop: CATSTPPGGRTTANYGYTF. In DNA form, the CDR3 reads TGTGCCACCAGCACCCCTCCTGGTGGCAGGACTACAGCTAACTATGGCTACACCTTC.

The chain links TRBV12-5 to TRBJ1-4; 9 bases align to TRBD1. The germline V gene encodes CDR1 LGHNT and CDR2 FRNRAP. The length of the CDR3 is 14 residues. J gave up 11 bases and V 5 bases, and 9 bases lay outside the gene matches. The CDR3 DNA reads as TGTGCTAGTGGTCATCCCGGGACAGGGTTTAAACTGTTTTTT. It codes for CASGHPGTGFKLFF.

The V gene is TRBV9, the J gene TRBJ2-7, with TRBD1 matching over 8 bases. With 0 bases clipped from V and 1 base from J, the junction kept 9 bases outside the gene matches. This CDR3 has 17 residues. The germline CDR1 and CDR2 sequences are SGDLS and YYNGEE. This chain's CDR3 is CASSVVVRRDRSYEQYF. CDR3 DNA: TGTGCCAGCAGCGTAGTGGTGAGGAGGGACAGGTCCTACGAGCAGTACTTC.

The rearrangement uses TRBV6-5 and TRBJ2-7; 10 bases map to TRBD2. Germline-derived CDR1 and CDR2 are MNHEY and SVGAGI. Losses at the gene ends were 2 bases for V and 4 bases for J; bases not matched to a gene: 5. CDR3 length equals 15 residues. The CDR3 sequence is CASSYGSSGSYEQYF. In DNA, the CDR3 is TGTGCCAGCAGTTACGGTTCTAGCGGGAGTTACGAGCAGTACTTC.